What follows are 7 T cell receptor beta chains derived from one specimen sequenced in a study of shared clonotypes between healthy human individuals. Clones were read by immunoSEQ multiplex PCR, and TCRdb kept only the in-frame ones, dropping some. In the table there are 730,000 or so clones, roughly 70% of which are singletons. What was sequenced was memory CD4+ T cells sorted from blood. The subset: CD45RA-negative fraction. The receptors shown here come from a woman between 25 and 40 years old in good health.

This clone was seen a few times. The chain combines TRBV5-4 with TRBJ2-7, with a possible D match to TRBD1 (6 bases). With 0 bases removed from V and 0 bases from J, the gap between germline ends came to 10 bases. Germline CDR1 SGHNT, CDR2 YYREEE (reference sequence). The CDR3 runs 15 residues. In DNA, the CDR3 is TGTGCCAGCAGCTTGGGGCCAGGGGTCTCCTACGAGCAGTACTTC. Amino acids: CASSLGPGVSYEQYF.

The J gene is TRBJ2-3, the V gene TRBV5-1; D might be TRBD1 or TRBD2, each matching 5 bases. Germline V gene lookup returns CDR1 SGHRS and CDR2 YFSETQ. Trimming pared 4 bases from V and 3 bases from J, leaving 18 bases between. This CDR3 has 16 residues. The CDR3 DNA reads as TGCGCCAGCAGCCTGGGTGTCGGGACCCAGACAGATACGCAGTATTTT. Its translation: CASSLGVGTQTDTQYF.

The rearrangement uses TRBV19 and TRBJ2-7; 9 bases agree with TRBD1. Looked up from germline, CDR1 is LNHDA and CDR2 is SQIVND (reference sequence). CDR3 length: 13 amino acids. The V segment lost 9 bases and the J segment 5 bases; nucleotides outside the gene matches: 8. DNA of the CDR3: TGTGCCAGCCTCGGACAGGGGAGCCACGAGCAGTACTTC. This codes for CASLGQGSHEQYF.

This clone has more than one count but fewer than ten. For the CDR3, the DNA is TGTGCCAGCAGCTTAGGTTCGGGGGGCTGGGCTGAAGCTTTCTTT. It translates to CASSLGSGGWAEAFF. The chain carries TRBV7-9 and TRBJ1-1; D might be TRBD1 (6 bases). The CDR3 extends over 15 amino acids. Trimming removed 1 base from V and 6 bases from J, with 15 bases in between. Germline values: CDR1 SEHNR, CDR2 FQNEAQ (reference sequence).

The chain uses TRBV10-3 and TRBJ1-4, with TRBD1 matching over 9 bases. This CDR3 is 15 amino acids long. CDR1 is ENHRY and CDR2 is SYGVKD in the germline V gene. The trim removed 0 bases at V and 8 bases at J, leaving 4 bases unmatched. CDR3 loop: CAISESGTGQEKLFF. CDR3 DNA: TGTGCCATCAGTGAGTCCGGGACAGGGCAAGAAAAACTGTTTTTT.

The V call is TRBV11-1, the J call TRBJ2-7, with D maybe TRBD2 (6 bases). The length of the CDR3 is 14 residues. The V gene's germline CDR1 is SGHAT and CDR2 FQDESV (reference sequence). The V end lost 5 bases, the J end lost 4 bases, and 15 bases lay between the germline ends. The CDR3 here is CASSAPGSSYEQYF. CDR3 sequence (DNA): TGTGCCAGCAGCGCCCCCGGGAGTTCATACGAGCAGTACTTC.

This chain connects TRBV2 to TRBJ2-2; no definite D call. The CDR3 length is 14 residues. V shed 4 bases and J shed 2 bases, with 8 bases lying between them. Germline values: CDR1 SNHLY, CDR2 FYNNEI. The CDR3 nucleotides are TGTGCCAGCAGTGTGGAGAGCAACACCGGGGAGCTGTTTTTT. Its translation: CASSVESNTGELFF.